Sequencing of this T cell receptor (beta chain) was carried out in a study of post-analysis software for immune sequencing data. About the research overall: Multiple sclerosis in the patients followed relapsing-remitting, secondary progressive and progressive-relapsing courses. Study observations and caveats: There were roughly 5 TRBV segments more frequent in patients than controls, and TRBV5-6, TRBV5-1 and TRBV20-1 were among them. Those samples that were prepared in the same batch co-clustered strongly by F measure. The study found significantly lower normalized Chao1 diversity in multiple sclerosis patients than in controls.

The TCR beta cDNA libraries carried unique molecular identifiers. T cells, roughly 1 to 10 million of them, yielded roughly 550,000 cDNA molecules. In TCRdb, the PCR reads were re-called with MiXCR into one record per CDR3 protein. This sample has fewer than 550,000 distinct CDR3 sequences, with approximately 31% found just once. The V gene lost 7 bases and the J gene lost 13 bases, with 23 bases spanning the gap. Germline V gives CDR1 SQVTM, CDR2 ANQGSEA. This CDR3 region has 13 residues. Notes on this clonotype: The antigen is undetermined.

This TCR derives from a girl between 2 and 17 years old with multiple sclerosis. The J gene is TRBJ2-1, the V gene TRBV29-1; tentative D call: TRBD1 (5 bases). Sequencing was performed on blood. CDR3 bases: TGCAGCGCTCCAGGGTCCAGCCAAGAGACCCAGTTCTTC. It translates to CSAPGSSQETQFF.